The 20 T cell receptor beta chains reported below all come from one sample, sequenced in a study of blood T cell repertoires in COVID-19 (dated by TCRdb to about 2020). Library construction relied on the immunoSEQ multiplex PCR assay. TCRdb stores this immuneACCESS table with in-frame sequences only. Part of the clones is absent; in the studies checked, under half of the shortfall reflects unresolved V genes, and no reason is known for the rest. For this sample the table gives 130,000 or so clones, of which over 65% were detected only once. The ten largest clones represent roughly 3.9% of the sample. The sample comprised peripheral blood. These receptor sequences come from a man in his 60s with acute or convalescent COVID-19.

V gene TRBV20-1 combines with J gene TRBJ2-7, with TRBD2 identical over 12 bases. V shed 3 bases, J shed 1 base, and the junction held 4 bases outside the gene matches. From germline, CDR1 is DFQATT and CDR2 SNEGSKA (reference sequence). The CDR3 sequence is 15 residues long. In nucleotides, the CDR3 is TGCAGTGCTAGTGAGCTAGCGGGAGGGTCCTACGAGCAGTACTTC. Protein: CSASELAGGSYEQYF.

This chain links TRBV7-8 with TRBJ2-2; D remains ambiguous. With 3 bases removed from V and 8 bases from J, the gap between germline ends came to 7 bases. This CDR3 is built from 12 residues. The germline gives CDR1 SGHVS, CDR2 FQNEAQ. CDR3 coding DNA: TGTGCCAGCAGCTTCGCTATGGGGGAGCTGTTTTTT. It codes for CASSFAMGELFF. The entire variable domain, with the rest obtained from reference TRBV7-8 and TRBJ2-2, is as follows: GAGVSQSPRYKVAKRGQDVALRCDPISGHVSLFWYQQALGQGPEFLTYFQNEAQLDKSGLPSDRFFAERPEGSVSTLKIQRTQQEDSAVYLCASSFAMGELFFGEGSRLTVL.

The chain carries TRBV10-3 and TRBJ1-1; the match to TRBD1 covers 11 bases. This CDR3 is 13 amino acids long. From germline, CDR1 is ENHRY and CDR2 SYGVKD. V was pared by 6 bases and J by 3 bases, with 0 bases of the junction left unmatched. In DNA, the CDR3 is TGTGCCATCAGGGGACAGGGGGACACTGAAGCTTTCTTT. This sequence encodes CAIRGQGDTEAFF.

The V and J genes are TRBV27 and TRBJ2-7; D call uncertain. Germline lookup yields CDR1 MNHEY and CDR2 SMNVEV (reference sequence). This CDR3 has 14 amino acids. Trimming took 3 bases from V and 3 from J, leaving 12 bases between them. The CDR3 here is CASSFKVGYYEQYF. The DNA for the CDR3 is TGTGCCAGCAGTTTTAAGGTGGGCTACTACGAGCAGTACTTC.

The gene calls are TRBV19 and TRBJ2-5; tentative D call: TRBD1 (6 bases). The CDR3 length is 14 residues. Trimming left V 5 bases short and J 4 bases short, with 14 bases between. The V gene's germline CDR1 is LNHDA and CDR2 SQIVND (reference sequence). The CDR3 DNA reads as TGTGCCAGTAGTCCCCGGCAGGGGACAGAGACCCAGTACTTC. This encodes CASSPRQGTETQYF.

The CDR3 region has the DNA TGTGCCAGTAGTATTGGACTAGCGGGAGGTTCCTACCGATTTGAGACCCAGTACTTC. Protein: CASSIGLAGGSYRFETQYF. This chain connects TRBV19 to TRBJ2-5, with TRBD2 identical over 14 bases. The germline V gene has CDR1 LNHDA and CDR2 SQIVND (reference sequence). V lost 3 bases and J lost 5; bases outside the gene matches: 14. This CDR3 has 19 residues.

The chain joins TRBV7-2 to TRBJ1-1; D ambiguous. Germline V CDR1 and CDR2: SGHTA, FQGNSA. The CDR3 consists of 16 residues. Trimming pared 1 base from V and 0 bases from J, leaving 12 bases between. The CDR3 DNA is TGTGCCAGCAGCTTAGTTCTGGGAGACATGAACACTGAAGCTTTCTTT. The encoded protein is CASSLVLGDMNTEAFF.

This clone was picked up one time. The chain employs TRBV11-2 and TRBJ2-3; perhaps TRBD2 as D (5 bases). This CDR3 has 14 amino acids. CDR1 and CDR2 from the germline V gene are SGHAT and FQNNGV. Trimming removed 4 bases from V and 5 bases from J, with 13 bases in between. CDR3 nucleotides: TGTGCCAGCAGCTCCCAACTAGTAGTAGATACGCAGTATTTT. It encodes CASSSQLVVDTQYF.

V gene TRBV5-1 combines with J gene TRBJ2-5; TRBD1 might be the D (6 bases). The CDR3 contains 14 residues. In germline, CDR1 is SGHRS, CDR2 YFSETQ. Trimming left V 2 bases short and J 3 bases short, with 11 bases between. This CDR3 reads CASSLMAGEETQYF. The DNA of the CDR3 is TGCGCCAGCAGCTTAATGGCAGGGGAAGAGACCCAGTACTTC.

This clone has a single count. The gene calls are TRBV29-1 and TRBJ2-7, with TRBD2 identical over 11 bases. CDR1 SQVTM and CDR2 ANQGSEA come from the germline V gene. The CDR3 length is 13 residues. The trim removed 4 bases at V and 2 bases at J, leaving 1 base unmatched. DNA for the CDR3: TGCAGCGTTGGACTAGCGGGACCCTACGAGCAGTACTTC. Translating it yields CSVGLAGPYEQYF.

The chain carries TRBV27 and TRBJ2-1; 7 nucleotides align to TRBD2. CDR3 size: 13 residues. V shed 7 bases, J shed 5 bases, and the junction held 5 bases outside the gene matches. The V gene's germline CDR1 is MNHEY and CDR2 SMNVEV (reference sequence). The CDR3 protein is CASKRGGNNEQFF. The CDR3, as DNA: TGTGCCAGCAAAAGGGGAGGGAACAATGAGCAGTTCTTC.

This clone was seen once. The chain links TRBV7-2 to TRBJ1-2, with TRBD1 as a possible D gene (5 bases). In germline, CDR1 is SGHTA, CDR2 FQGNSA. V dropped 5 bases and J dropped 4 bases, with 17 bases sitting between them. The length of the CDR3 is 15 residues. The CDR3 loop reads CASSQLRDFGYGYTF. CDR3 nucleotide sequence: TGTGCCAGCAGCCAACTCCGGGACTTTGGCTATGGCTACACCTTC.

The chain couples TRBV6-2 or TRBV6-3 to TRBJ2-1; D possibly corresponds to TRBD1 (6 bases). Germline V gene lookup returns CDR1 MNHEY and CDR2 SVGEGT. V shed 6 bases and J shed 3 bases, with 6 bases lying between them. CDR3 length: 12 amino acids. The CDR3 is CASSRGYNEQFF. CDR3 bases: TGTGCCAGCAGCAGGGGCTACAATGAGCAGTTCTTC.

The chain's CDR3 is CASSSWPDTQYF. For the CDR3, the DNA is TGTGCCAGCAGCTCCTGGCCCGATACGCAGTATTTT. The chain combines TRBV7-2 with TRBJ2-3; D not resolved. This CDR3 is 12 amino acids long. Looked up from germline, CDR1 is SGHTA and CDR2 is FQGNSA. Trimming removed 4 bases at V and 6 bases at J, with 8 bases between.

This clone occurred once. This chain joins TRBV4-3 and TRBJ2-3; possible D gene TRBD2, 5 bases. CDR1 is LGHNA, CDR2 YSLEER, per germline. Trimming cost V 0 bases and J 5 bases, with 12 bases left between them. This CDR3 region has 15 residues. The CDR3: CASSQDRGYGDTQYF. The CDR3 nucleotides are TGCGCCAGCAGCCAAGATCGAGGGTATGGAGATACGCAGTATTTT.

The rearrangement joins TRBV5-6 to TRBJ2-3; D perhaps matches TRBD2 (5 bases). V gave up 4 bases and J gave up 0 bases, with 24 bases separating them. CDR3 length: 19 residues. Germline-derived CDR1 and CDR2 are SGHDT and YYEEEE. The CDR3 DNA reads TGTGCCAGCAGCACTATCCAGGTCCCCTCAAGGACTAGCACAGATACGCAGTATTTT. Translating gives CASSTIQVPSRTSTDTQYF.

This clone qualifies as medium-sized. This chain joins TRBV28 and TRBJ1-5; D is uncertain. The germline V gene has CDR1 MDHEN and CDR2 SYDVKM. The CDR3 has 14 amino acids. V shed 3 bases and J shed 14 bases, with 20 bases lying between them. CDR3 region: CASSLEPGHPLEHF. CDR3 in DNA: TGTGCCAGCAGTTTGGAACCAGGCCACCCCCTCGAGCATTTT.

The chain is built from TRBV7-2 and TRBJ2-3; TRBD2 might be the D (6 bases). Trimming removed 1 base from V and 5 bases from J, with 16 bases in between. Germline lookup yields CDR1 SGHTA and CDR2 FQGNSA. This CDR3 contains 16 residues. The CDR3 nucleotides are TGTGCCAGCAGCTTAGGACGGACTACTAGGCGAGATACGCAGTATTTT. It codes for CASSLGRTTRRDTQYF.

In nucleotides, the CDR3 is TGCGCCAGCAGCACGACAGGGGGCGTCACTGAAGCTTTCTTT. Its protein is CASSTTGGVTEAFF. The rearrangement uses TRBV5-1 and TRBJ1-1; 10 bases agree with TRBD1. Germline CDR1 SGHRS, CDR2 YFSETQ. The CDR3 sequence is 14 residues long. With V trimmed by 4 bases and J by 4 bases, 4 bases remained unmatched.

The chain links TRBV19 to TRBJ2-1, with 8 positions matching TRBD2. CDR1 is LNHDA, CDR2 SQIVND, per germline (reference sequence). The J segment lost 9 bases and the V segment lost 5 bases, leaving 21 bases of the junction unmatched. The CDR3 covers 18 residues. The CDR3 region has the DNA TGTGCCAGTAGTGTTCCCTCCGGTGGTAGCGGGAATCGGGGTGAGCAGTTCTTC. Its protein product is CASSVPSGGSGNRGEQFF. The entire variable domain, with the rest obtained from reference TRBV19 and TRBJ2-1, is as follows: DGGITQSPKYLFRKEGQNVTLSCEQNLNHDAMYWYRQDPGQGLRLIYYSQIVNDFQKGDIAEGYSVSREKKESFPLTVTSAQKNPTAFYLCASSVPSGGSGNRGEQFFGPGTRLTVL.